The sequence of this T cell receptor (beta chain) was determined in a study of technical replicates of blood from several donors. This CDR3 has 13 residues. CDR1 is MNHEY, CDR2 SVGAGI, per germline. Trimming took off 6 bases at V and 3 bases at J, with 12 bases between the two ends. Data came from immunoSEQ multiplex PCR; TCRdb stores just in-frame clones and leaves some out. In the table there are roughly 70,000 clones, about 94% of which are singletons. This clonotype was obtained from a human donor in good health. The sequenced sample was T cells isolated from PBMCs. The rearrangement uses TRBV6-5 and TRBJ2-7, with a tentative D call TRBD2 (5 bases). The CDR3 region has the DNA TGTGCCAGCAGGACCCCCGGGGTCTACGAGCAGTACTTC. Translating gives CASRTPGVYEQYF.